Listed here is a single T cell receptor (beta chain). The CDR3 spans 15 residues. Germline loops: CDR1 LNHNV, CDR2 YYDKDF (reference sequence). Trimming cost V 2 bases and J 4 bases, with 12 bases left between them. Original processing notes: The assay estimated nucleated cells by amplifying reference gene primers. Here immunoSEQ multiplex PCR was the method, and the copy in TCRdb shows in-frame clones only, minus some. The V and J calls and the clone size are those of that table, but D and trimming were determined from the DNA. This sample has about 180,000 clones, with around 83% found just once. This sample is part of a study of blood T cell repertoires in COVID-19. Study-wide background: Donors in the United States, Italy and Spain gave samples during acute or convalescent COVID-19.

The sequence came from a woman in her 30s with active or convalescent COVID-19. Specimen: peripheral blood. V gene TRBV15 combines with J gene TRBJ2-1; weak D call: TRBD1 (6 bases). Here the CDR3 DNA reads TGTGCCACCAGCAGATTCGGTCAGGGGTACAATGAGCAGTTCTTC. It specifies CATSRFGQGYNEQFF.